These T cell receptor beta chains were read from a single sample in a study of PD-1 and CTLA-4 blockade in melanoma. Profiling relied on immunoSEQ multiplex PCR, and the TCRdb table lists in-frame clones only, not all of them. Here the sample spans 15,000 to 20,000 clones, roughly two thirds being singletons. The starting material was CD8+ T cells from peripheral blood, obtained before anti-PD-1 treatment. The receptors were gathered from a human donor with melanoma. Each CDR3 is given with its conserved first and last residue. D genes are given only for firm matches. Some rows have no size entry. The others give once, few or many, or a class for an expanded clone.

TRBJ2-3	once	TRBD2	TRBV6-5	CASEPAGGHNTQYF	TGTGCCAGCGAGCCAGCGGGGGGCCATAATACGCAGTATTTT
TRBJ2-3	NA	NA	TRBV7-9	CASSLGSSSTDTQYF	TGTGCCAGCAGCTTAGGGTCATCTAGCACAGATACGCAGTATTTT
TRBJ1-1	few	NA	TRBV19	CASSLPGGGGNTEAFF	TGTGCCAGTAGTCTACCCGGTGGAGGGGGGAACACTGAAGCTTTCTTT
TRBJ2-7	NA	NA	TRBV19	CASSPERGSYEQYF	TGTGCCAGTAGCCCGGAGAGGGGATCCTACGAGCAGTACTTC
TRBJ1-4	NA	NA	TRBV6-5	CASSRTGGEEKLFF	TGTGCCAGCAGCCGAACTGGGGGGGAGGAAAAACTGTTTTTT
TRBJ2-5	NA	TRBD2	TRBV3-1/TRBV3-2	CASSRVHPQRGQETQYF	TGTGCCAGCAGCCGGGTCCACCCGCAGCGGGGGCAAGAGACCCAGTACTTC
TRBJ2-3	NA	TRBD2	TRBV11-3	CASSPGGLTDTQYF	TGTGCCAGCAGCCCGGGGGGGCTCACAGATACGCAGTATTTT
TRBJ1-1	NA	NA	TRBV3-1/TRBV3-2	CASSPRGAMGDTEAFF	TGTGCCAGCAGCCCCCGAGGGGCCATGGGGGACACTGAAGCTTTCTTT
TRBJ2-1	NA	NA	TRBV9	CASSVTYGRRANEQFF	TGTGCCAGCAGCGTTACCTATGGGAGGAGGGCCAATGAGCAGTTCTTC
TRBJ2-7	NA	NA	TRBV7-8	CASSLGNWGSAYEQYF	TGTGCCAGCAGCTTGGGCAATTGGGGATCAGCCTACGAGCAGTACTTC
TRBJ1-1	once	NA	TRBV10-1	CASTPGLANTEAFF	TGCGCCAGCACCCCGGGACTAGCGAACACTGAAGCTTTCTTT
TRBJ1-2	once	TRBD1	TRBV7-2	CASSSSPDRARVYGYTF	TGTGCCAGCAGCTCCTCCCCCGACAGGGCAAGGGTCTATGGCTACACCTTC
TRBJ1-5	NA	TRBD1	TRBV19	CASNPTGESNQPQHF	TGTGCCAGTAACCCGACAGGGGAGAGCAATCAGCCCCAGCATTTT
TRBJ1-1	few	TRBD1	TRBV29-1	CSVEEDRGLEWSTEAFF	TGCAGCGTTGAAGAGGACAGGGGGCTGGAATGGAGCACTGAAGCTTTCTTT
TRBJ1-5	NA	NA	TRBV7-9	CASSLSYQPQHF	TGTGCCAGCAGCTTAAGTTATCAGCCCCAGCATTTT
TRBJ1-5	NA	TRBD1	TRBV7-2	CASSSPDREARGQPQHF	TGTGCCAGCAGCTCGCCGGACAGGGAGGCTCGGGGTCAGCCCCAGCATTTT
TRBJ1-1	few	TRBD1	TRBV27	CASSPGTGGSEAFF	TGTGCCAGCAGTCCCGGGACAGGGGGCTCTGAAGCTTTCTTT
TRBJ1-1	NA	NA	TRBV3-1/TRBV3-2	CASSIGHGATEAFF	TGTGCCAGCAGTATTGGACACGGTGCCACTGAAGCTTTCTTT
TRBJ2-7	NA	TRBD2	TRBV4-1	CASSQDPGTSGIYEQYF	TGCGCCAGCAGCCAAGATCCCGGGACTAGCGGAATATACGAGCAGTACTTC
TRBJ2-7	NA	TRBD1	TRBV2	CASRVGTGWSEQYF	TGTGCCAGCAGGGTCGGGACAGGGTGGTCCGAGCAGTACTTC
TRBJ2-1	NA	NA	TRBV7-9	CASSLLPAGSSYNEQFF	TGTGCCAGCAGCTTACTCCCGGCCGGAAGCTCCTACAATGAGCAGTTCTTC
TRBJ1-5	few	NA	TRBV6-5	CASSYSGGNQPQHF	TGTGCCAGCAGTTACTCTGGGGGTAATCAGCCCCAGCATTTT
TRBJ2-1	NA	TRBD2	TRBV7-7	CASSPGTSGYNEQFF	TGTGCCAGCAGCCCCGGGACTAGCGGCTACAATGAGCAGTTCTTC
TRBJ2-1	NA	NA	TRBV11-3	CASSSRTHTIYNEQFF	TGTGCCAGCAGCTCAAGGACCCACACCATCTACAATGAGCAGTTCTTC
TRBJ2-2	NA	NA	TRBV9	CASRWGSGPGELFF	TGTGCCAGCAGGTGGGGGTCTGGGCCCGGGGAGCTGTTTTTT
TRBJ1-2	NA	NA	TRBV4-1	CASSQDQGFPAREYGYTF	TGCGCCAGCAGCCAAGATCAAGGGTTTCCAGCTAGGGAATATGGCTACACCTTC
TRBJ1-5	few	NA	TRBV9	CASSLSEGLFQPQHF	TGTGCCAGCAGCCTCAGCGAGGGACTCTTTCAGCCCCAGCATTTT
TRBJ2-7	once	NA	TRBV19	CASSNKPAYEQYF	TGTGCCAGTAGTAATAAACCAGCCTACGAGCAGTACTTC
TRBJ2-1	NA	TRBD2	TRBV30	CAWPTPGLAGGFSSYNEQFF	TGTGCCTGGCCGACACCGGGACTAGCGGGAGGATTTAGCTCCTACAATGAGCAGTTCTTC
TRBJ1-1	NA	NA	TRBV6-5	CASTEGGYLNTEAFF	TGTGCCAGCACCGAGGGTGGGTACCTGAACACTGAAGCTTTCTTT
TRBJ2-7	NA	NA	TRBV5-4	CASSLPVTENPYEQYF	TGTGCCAGCAGCTTGCCCGTGACAGAGAACCCCTACGAGCAGTACTTC
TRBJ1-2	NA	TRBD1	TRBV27	CASSLQGASGYTF	TGTGCCAGCAGTTTACAGGGGGCGAGTGGCTACACCTTC